This T cell receptor (beta chain) originates from a study of response to subunit inactivated influenza vaccine. Findings of the study overall: Researchers suggested that each seasonal influenza vaccination recruits few new T cells.

As concerns this clonotype: Antigen specificity is unknown. This may come from a read error, since a much larger clone is one base off.

The CDR3 is 14 residues long. With 1 base clipped from V and 6 bases from J, the junction kept 5 bases outside the gene matches. Per the germline V gene, CDR1 is DFQATT and CDR2 is SNEGSKA (reference sequence). TCRdb passed the RT-PCR reads through MiXCR, listing each CDR3 protein once. The table shows some 500,000 distinct CDR3 sequences, with about an eighth occurring only once. This receptor was obtained from a man aged 50-59 years who received an inactivated influenza vaccine. The specimen comprised PBMCs from blood, sampled roughly 46 days after vaccination. The J gene is TRBJ2-3, the V gene TRBV20-1; TRBD2 matches at 9 bases. CDR3 sequence: CSARAISGSDTQYF. CDR3 sequence (DNA): TGCAGTGCTAGAGCGATTAGCGGGAGTGATACGCAGTATTTT.